This is a list of T cell receptor beta chains from one sample in a study of cytomegalovirus exposure and HLA in healthy donors. Clones were read by immunoSEQ multiplex PCR, and TCRdb kept only the in-frame ones, dropping some. This sample has tens of thousands of clones; roughly 80% occur once, and the top ten carry less than 4.5%. The sequenced sample was PBMCs. These receptors originate from a man aged 35 to 55 in good health and CMV-seronegative. CDR3s include the opening cysteine and the closing phenylalanine or tryptophan. Fields, in order: clone size, V gene, CDR3 protein. Size values are once, few and many counts, or a class for expanded clones, and some rows have none.

-,TRBV7-3,CASSTYAGRPNEQFF
-,TRBV19,CASSQRESTGELFF
-,TRBV30,CAWKVSGSLRETQYF
-,TRBV6-1,CASRTNDRVVEPQHF
-,TRBV27,CASGRYEQYF
-,TRBV7-3,CASSPLGLEYNEQFF
-,TRBV6-6,CASSYPRETQYF
once,TRBV7-8,CASSFNSGQGINEKLFF
few,TRBV5-1,CASSLGLAGADGEQFF
-,TRBV6-1,CASISTGGHEQYF
-,TRBV12-2,CASRLPGQGAGEAFF
-,TRBV4-1,CASSQDFGNLNTGELFF
once,TRBV9,CASSVYRGPNTEAFF
-,TRBV27,CASSFTSGRSGELFF
-,TRBV18,CASSDRTGDYEQYF
-,TRBV6-1,CASSEARWANNEQFF
few,TRBV7-9,CASRPNRGPSTDTQYF
-,TRBV2,CASSGRIFFEAFF
-,TRBV4-2,CASSQDFTSGSTQYF
once,TRBV28,CASIASGGGSTDTQYF